These T cell receptor beta chains were read from a single sample in a study of graft-versus-host responses after intestinal transplantation. The repertoire was sequenced with immunoSEQ multiplex PCR; TCRdb's copy has only in-frame clones and lacks some. The top ten hold roughly 15% of the sample, which has more than 80,000 clones, roughly 87% seen once. Which antigens these TCRs recognize remains unknown. This material consisted of unstimulated CD8+ T cells sorted from spleen or lymph node cells, taken before intestinal transplant. These receptors were obtained from a human donor who received an intestinal transplant. The CDR3 runs from the conserved cysteine through the conserved F or W. Each record gives: CDR3 DNA, CDR3 protein, clone size, J gene, V gene, D gene. A D gene is named only where the DNA matches it firmly. Rows may omit the clone size; those that give it use once, few, many or a size class.

cdr3_nt: TGTGCCACCAGCAGAGATTGGCTAGCGGGAAGCACAGATACGCAGTATTTT; cdr3_aa: CATSRDWLAGSTDTQYF; clone_size: NA; j_call: TRBJ2-3; v_call: TRBV15; d_call: TRBD2
cdr3_nt: TGTGCCTGGTGTGTACGGGGACTCCGGGGGGGGGAGACCCAGTACTTC; cdr3_aa: CAWCVRGLRGGETQYF; clone_size: NA; j_call: TRBJ2-5; v_call: TRBV30; d_call: TRBD2
cdr3_nt: TGTGCCAGCAGTGATATTCGTGACAGGGGAAGGGATGGCTACACCTTC; cdr3_aa: CASSDIRDRGRDGYTF; clone_size: NA; j_call: TRBJ1-2; v_call: TRBV2; d_call: TRBD1
cdr3_nt: TGTGCCAGCAGCTTAGCCCCTCCTCGTAGGCCCTACGAGCAGTACTTC; cdr3_aa: CASSLAPPRRPYEQYF; clone_size: once; j_call: TRBJ2-7; v_call: TRBV7-9; d_call: NA
cdr3_nt: TGTGCCAGCAGCTTAGACAGGGATCCATATAATTCACCCCTCCACTTT; cdr3_aa: CASSLDRDPYNSPLHF; clone_size: NA; j_call: TRBJ1-6; v_call: TRBV7-9; d_call: NA
cdr3_nt: TGTGCCAGCAGTCTATCTCCCCCGACAGGTCACTATAATTCACCCCTCCACTTT; cdr3_aa: CASSLSPPTGHYNSPLHF; clone_size: NA; j_call: TRBJ1-6; v_call: TRBV27; d_call: NA
cdr3_nt: TGCGCCAGCAGCCAAGGGACGGAACAGTACGAGCAGTACTTC; cdr3_aa: CASSQGTEQYEQYF; clone_size: NA; j_call: TRBJ2-7; v_call: TRBV4-1; d_call: NA
cdr3_nt: TGTGCCAGCAGTTCCGGGACTACTTTGGATACGCAGTATTTT; cdr3_aa: CASSSGTTLDTQYF; clone_size: NA; j_call: TRBJ2-3; v_call: TRBV5-4; d_call: TRBD2
cdr3_nt: TGTGCCAGAGACAAATCGCAGTACTTC; cdr3_aa: CARDKSQYF; clone_size: few; j_call: TRBJ2-7; v_call: TRBV6-6; d_call: NA
cdr3_nt: TGTGCCAGCAGTCTCGGGACGGCATACAATGAGCAGTTCTTC; cdr3_aa: CASSLGTAYNEQFF; clone_size: NA; j_call: TRBJ2-1; v_call: TRBV27; d_call: NA